What follows are 7 T cell receptor beta chains derived from one specimen sequenced in a study of molecular identifiers for immune sequencing clone quantification. In TCRdb, the PCR reads were re-called with MiXCR into one record per CDR3 protein. Of around 94,000 distinct CDR3 sequences listed, about 32% are singletons. Sequencing input: naive CD8+ T cells from blood, with Jurkat cell RNA spiked in. Regarding subset: FACS-sorted CD8+CD4-CCR7+CD45RA+ naive T cells. The receptor set was obtained from a human donor in good health. Some libraries in this study had Jurkat cell RNA spiked in.

This clonotype came up a few times. This chain links TRBV4-1 with TRBJ2-7; 9 nucleotides agree with TRBD1. The CDR3 extends over 15 amino acids. Losses at the gene ends were 4 bases for V and 2 bases for J; bases not matched to a gene: 6. Looked up from germline, CDR1 is MGHRA and CDR2 is YSYEKL. The CDR3 region is CASSLGDRATYEQYF. CDR3 nucleotides: TGCGCCAGCAGCCTCGGGGACAGGGCTACCTACGAGCAGTACTTC.

This clonotype came up a few times. Here the CDR3 reads CASSLGPNTDTQYF. DNA of the CDR3: TGTGCCAGCAGCTTAGGACCGAACACAGATACGCAGTATTTT. The genes are TRBV7-9 and TRBJ2-3; D unresolved. The V gene's germline CDR1 is SEHNR and CDR2 FQNEAQ (reference sequence). The CDR3 is 14 residues long. Trimming stripped 1 base from V and 2 bases from J, with 7 bases between.

This clonotype was seen a handful of times. The J gene is TRBJ1-5, the V gene TRBV5-8, with D maybe TRBD1 (5 bases). Per germline, CDR1 SGHTS and CDR2 YDEGEE. The V end lost 0 bases, the J end lost 7 bases, and 17 bases lay between the germline ends. The CDR3 consists of 16 residues. CDR3 sequence (DNA): TGTGCCAGCAGCTTGGTGGGCAGGGTCGAAGCACAGCCCCAGCATTTT. Its protein product is CASSLVGRVEAQPQHF.

The CDR3 here is CASSLASGWYEQYF. CDR3 bases: TGCGCCAGCAGCTTGGCCTCAGGGTGGTACGAGCAGTACTTC. This chain connects TRBV5-1 to TRBJ2-7, with TRBD1 as a possible D gene (5 bases). CDR3 size: 14 residues. Germline-derived CDR1 and CDR2 are SGHRS and YFSETQ. V dropped 0 bases and J dropped 4 bases, with 11 bases sitting between them.

About this clonotype: Possible read error: a much larger clone is one base away. The chain joins TRBV7-6 to TRBJ2-7, with 8 bases identical to TRBD2. The CDR3 is 18 amino acids. CDR1 and CDR2 from the germline V gene are SGHVS and FNYEAQ. The V and J ends lost 4 bases and 0 bases, in that order; junction bases with no gene match: 14. This CDR3 reads CASSSAVTSGSYSYEQYF. CDR3 in DNA: TGTGCCAGCAGCTCCGCGGTGACAAGCGGGAGCTACTCCTACGAGCAGTACTTC.

V gene TRBV28 combines with J gene TRBJ2-2, with a tentative D call TRBD2 (6 bases). V lost 7 bases and J lost 3, with 18 bases in between. The CDR3 loop spans 16 amino acids. Per germline, CDR1 MDHEN and CDR2 SYDVKM. CDR3 coding DNA: TGTGCCAGCACCGGAAGGAGGGTTTCCGACACCGGGGAGCTGTTTTTT. This translates into CASTGRRVSDTGELFF.

This rearrangement joins TRBV19 to TRBJ2-3, with D possibly being TRBD1 (6 bases). The CDR3 loop spans 13 amino acids. V was trimmed by 9 bases and J by 0 bases, leaving 10 bases between them. Per germline, CDR1 LNHDA and CDR2 SQIVND (reference sequence). CDR3 coding DNA: TGTGCCAGCGGACAGACTAGCACAGATACGCAGTATTTT. Translating it yields CASGQTSTDTQYF.